The 29 T cell receptor beta chains presented below share a single source sample, sequenced in a study of blood T cell repertoires in COVID-19. The data were produced by immunoSEQ multiplex PCR, yet TCRdb's version contains in-frame clones alone and is incomplete. This table has approximately 250,000 clones, approximately 90% appearing once. Sequencing used PBMCs or T cells enriched from blood (not recorded which). The receptors originated from a woman aged 55 to 70 in a cohort exposed to, infected with or recovered from COVID-19 (not recorded which).

The chain recombines TRBV19 with TRBJ2-2, with D possibly matching TRBD2 (5 bases). V was clipped by 4 bases and J by 10 bases, with 19 bases between them. CDR3 length: 15 residues. Germline V lookup: CDR1 LNHDA, CDR2 SQIVND (reference sequence). In nucleotides, the CDR3 is TGTGCCAGTAGTAAGCCTAGCTCGAAGACTGAGGAGCTGTTTTTT. This codes for CASSKPSSKTEELFF.

The chain links TRBV2 to TRBJ1-4, with no clear D. This CDR3 comprises 13 residues. Trimming shortened V by 5 bases and J by 5 bases, and 9 bases separated the two germline ends. Germline V gives CDR1 SNHLY, CDR2 FYNNEI. The CDR3 sequence: CASSPDGNEKLFF. The CDR3 DNA sequence: TGTGCCAGCAGTCCCGACGGGAATGAAAAACTGTTTTTT.

The rearrangement joins TRBV29-1 to TRBJ2-7; 9 bases line up with TRBD2. V shed 0 bases and J 5 bases; nucleotides not matched to a gene: 11. Germline V CDR1 and CDR2: SQVTM, ANQGSEA. This CDR3 is 16 amino acids long. This CDR3 is CSVEEGGSGRSDEQYF. As DNA, the CDR3 is TGCAGCGTTGAAGAGGGGGGTAGCGGGAGATCCGACGAGCAGTACTTC.

The V gene is TRBV4-2, the J gene TRBJ2-2, with 9 bases fitting TRBD1. Looked up from germline, CDR1 is LGHNA and CDR2 is YNFKEQ. The V gene end was trimmed by 4 bases and the J gene end by 7 bases; junction bases not matched to a gene: 4. The CDR3 sequence is 14 residues long. The CDR3 DNA reads as TGTGCCAGCAGCCCGACAGGGGGTGACGGGGAGCTGTTTTTT. Translated: CASSPTGGDGELFF.

The rearrangement uses TRBV10-3 and TRBJ1-1; 9 bases fit TRBD1. Losses at the gene ends were 6 bases for V and 4 bases for J; bases not matched to a gene: 12. Germline CDR1 reads ENHRY; CDR2 reads SYGVKD. This CDR3 contains 16 residues. The CDR3 here is CAIRTGTGMVGTEAFF. The CDR3 DNA follows: TGTGCCATCAGAACCGGGACAGGGATGGTAGGCACTGAAGCTTTCTTT.

V and J are TRBV28 and TRBJ2-7; 8 nucleotides align to TRBD2. The CDR3 has 17 amino acids. V lost 7 bases, J lost 6 bases, and 20 bases stayed unmatched. In germline, CDR1 is MDHEN, CDR2 SYDVKM. CDR3 coding DNA: TGTGCCAGCACCCGGTTTGGAGCGGGAGAGGCCGGGCGCGAGCAGTACTTC. Amino acids: CASTRFGAGEAGREQYF. Using reference TRBV28 and TRBJ2-7 for the parts outside the CDR3, the full variable domain is DVKVTQSSRYLVKRTGEKVFLECVQDMDHENMFWYRQDPGLGLRLIYFSYDVKMKEKGDIPEGYSVSREKKERFSLILESASTNQTSMYLCASTRFGAGEAGREQYFGPGTRLTVT.

This clone was seen only a few times. The CDR3 spells CSTGSHSYNEQFF. CDR3 DNA sequence: TGCAGCACAGGAAGTCACTCCTACAATGAGCAGTTCTTC. The chain uses TRBV29-1 and TRBJ2-1; tentative D call: TRBD1 (5 bases). CDR3 length: 13 residues. Germline CDR1 and CDR2: SQVTM and ANQGSEA. The V gene lost 8 bases and the J gene lost 0 bases, with 11 bases spanning the gap.

This chain links TRBV2 with TRBJ2-5; weak D call: TRBD1 (6 bases). Looked up from germline, CDR1 is SNHLY and CDR2 is FYNNEI. CDR3 length: 12 residues. Trimming removed 2 bases at V and 5 bases at J, with 6 bases between. CDR3 protein: CASSEQGETQYF. Here the CDR3 DNA reads TGTGCCAGCAGTGAACAGGGGGAGACCCAGTACTTC. The whole variable domain, remainder taken from reference TRBV2 and TRBJ2-5, is EPEVTQTPSHQVTQMGQEVILRCVPISNHLYFYWYRQILGQKVEFLVSFYNNEISEKSEIFDDQFSVERPDGSNFTLKIRSTKLEDSAMYFCASSEQGETQYFGPGTRLLVL.

This clone has just one count. This chain connects TRBV4-2 to TRBJ2-7; D might be TRBD1 (5 bases). The CDR3 covers 16 residues. Germline CDR1 is LGHNA and CDR2 is YNFKEQ. Trimming cost V 0 bases and J 3 bases, with 15 bases left between them. The CDR3 sequence is CASSQDRGQGVYEQYF. In DNA, the CDR3 is TGTGCCAGCAGCCAAGATCGTGGCCAGGGTGTCTACGAGCAGTACTTC.

The CDR3: CASSLPAGPISRTDTQYF. The CDR3 DNA reads TGTGCCAGCAGCTTACCAGCGGGTCCTATTAGTAGGACAGATACGCAGTATTTT. The chain has TRBV7-8 and TRBJ2-3, with D possibly TRBD2 on 6 matching bases. Germline CDR1 reads SGHVS; CDR2 reads FQNEAQ. Trimming pared 2 bases from V and 3 bases from J, leaving 21 bases between. The CDR3 contains 18 residues.

The chain employs TRBV19 and TRBJ2-1; 10 nucleotides match TRBD2. Germline assignment: CDR1 LNHDA and CDR2 SQIVND (reference sequence). The V and J ends lost 6 bases and 9 bases, in that order; junction bases with no gene match: 11. The CDR3 has 15 residues. The CDR3 sequence is CASRGGSGRASEQFF. CDR3 nucleotide sequence: TGTGCCAGTAGAGGGGGGAGCGGGAGGGCCTCTGAGCAGTTCTTC. The full variable domain, rest sourced from reference TRBV19 and TRBJ2-1, is DGGITQSPKYLFRKEGQNVTLSCEQNLNHDAMYWYRQDPGQGLRLIYYSQIVNDFQKGDIAEGYSVSREKKESFPLTVTSAQKNPTAFYLCASRGGSGRASEQFFGPGTRLTVL.

V and J are TRBV3-1 (or the pseudogene TRBV3-2) and TRBJ2-3, with 9 bases aligning to TRBD2. Germline V gene data show CDR1 as LGHDT and CDR2 as YNNKEL (reference sequence). The J segment lost 15 bases and the V segment lost 6 bases, leaving 7 bases of the junction unmatched. The CDR3 loop spans 11 amino acids. The CDR3 DNA reads TGTGCCAGCAGGGCCGGGACTAGCAGTTATTTT. It specifies CASRAGTSSYF.

The V call is TRBV12-5, the J call TRBJ2-1; the D gene is possibly TRBD2 (5 bases). The CDR3 covers 16 residues. Germline loops: CDR1 LGHNT, CDR2 FRNRAP. V was trimmed by 3 bases and J by 6 bases, leaving 18 bases between them. The CDR3 reads CASGFIPRRSPNEQFF. CDR3 sequence (DNA): TGTGCTAGTGGTTTCATTCCCCGGAGGTCTCCCAATGAGCAGTTCTTC.

This CDR3 reads CASSEGAGGWPLNPQTQYF. The CDR3 DNA follows: TGTGCCAGCAGTGAAGGAGCGGGAGGGTGGCCCTTGAACCCACAGACCCAGTACTTC. The J gene is TRBJ2-5, the V gene TRBV6-1; 10 bases map to TRBD2. V trimming: 1 base; J trimming: 6 bases; junction bases outside the gene matches: 17. Germline V lookup: CDR1 MNHNS, CDR2 SASEGT. CDR3 length: 19 residues.

The rearrangement links TRBV2 to TRBJ2-1; 11 bases agree with TRBD2. Germline trimming cut 3 bases from V and 4 bases from J; bases unmatched to any gene: 8. The CDR3 totals 17 residues. CDR1 is SNHLY and CDR2 is FYNNEI in the germline V gene. CDR3 residues: CASSEGTGTSGYNEQFF. The DNA for the CDR3 is TGTGCCAGCAGTGAGGGGACCGGGACTAGCGGTTACAATGAGCAGTTCTTC. Together with reference TRBV2 and TRBJ2-1, the CDR3 gives the full variable domain: EPEVTQTPSHQVTQMGQEVILRCVPISNHLYFYWYRQILGQKVEFLVSFYNNEISEKSEIFDDQFSVERPDGSNFTLKIRSTKLEDSAMYFCASSEGTGTSGYNEQFFGPGTRLTVL.

The chain is built from TRBV19 and TRBJ1-5, with TRBD1 as a possible D gene (6 bases). The CDR3 spans 15 residues. The V gene lost 7 bases and the J gene lost 3 bases, with 16 bases spanning the gap. Per germline, CDR1 LNHDA and CDR2 SQIVND (reference sequence). The CDR3 is CASKARGDINQPQHF. CDR3 sequence (DNA): TGTGCCAGTAAGGCTCGAGGGGACATCAATCAGCCCCAGCATTTT.

The chain employs TRBV19 and TRBJ2-1; the D gene is possibly TRBD1 (6 bases). This CDR3 contains 14 residues. V lost 10 bases and J lost 0, with 13 bases in between. The germline V gene has CDR1 LNHDA and CDR2 SQIVND (reference sequence). CDR3 sequence (DNA): TGTGCCACCTCTAAAGGGGGCTCCTACAATGAGCAGTTCTTC. This codes for CATSKGGSYNEQFF.

The CDR3 loop is CASSGGQGLGYEQYF. The CDR3 DNA is TGTGCCAGCAGCGGGGGACAGGGTCTCGGGTACGAGCAGTACTTC. This rearrangement joins TRBV7-9 to TRBJ2-7; 9 nucleotides align to TRBD1. The V gene's germline CDR1 is SEHNR and CDR2 FQNEAQ (reference sequence). V was clipped by 5 bases and J by 4 bases; unmatched bases: 9. The length of the CDR3 is 15 residues.

This chain uses TRBV27 with TRBJ2-7, with 9 bases that match TRBD2. The CDR3 totals 16 residues. V dropped 3 bases and J dropped 7; count of bases not matched to a gene: 13. CDR1 and CDR2 (germline): MNHEY, SMNVEV (reference sequence). CDR3 amino acids: CASSFASLAGAGEQYF. CDR3 DNA: TGTGCCAGCAGTTTCGCGAGCTTAGCGGGAGCCGGGGAGCAGTACTTC.

The V call is TRBV6-1, the J call TRBJ1-4; the D gene is possibly TRBD1 (6 bases). Per germline, CDR1 MNHNS and CDR2 SASEGT. This CDR3 contains 15 residues. Trimming cost V 2 bases and J 4 bases, with 11 bases left between them. The CDR3, as DNA: TGTGCCAGCAGTGAAAGGGGCAGGGGTAATGAAAAACTGTTTTTT. The encoded protein is CASSERGRGNEKLFF.

V usage is TRBV28 and J usage is TRBJ2-2; a possible D gene is TRBD1 (5 bases). CDR1 is MDHEN, CDR2 SYDVKM, per germline. The CDR3 runs to 15 residues. With 4 bases removed from V and 4 bases from J, the gap between germline ends came to 13 bases. This CDR3 reads CASSSQGSGTGELFF. CDR3 bases: TGTGCCAGCAGTTCGCAGGGATCGGGCACCGGGGAGCTGTTTTTT.

V and J are TRBV18 and TRBJ2-7; D may be TRBD1 (6 bases). V was cut by 4 bases and J by 2 bases, with 12 bases left in between. CDR3 size: 14 residues. In germline, CDR1 is KGHSH, CDR2 LQKENI. Written as DNA, the CDR3 is TGTGCCAGCTCACTCGACTGGACAGCCTACGAGCAGTACTTC. This gives the protein CASSLDWTAYEQYF.

This clone came up once. This rearrangement joins TRBV19 to TRBJ2-7, with D maybe TRBD1 (6 bases). The CDR3 covers 14 residues. Deletions cut 6 bases from V and 5 bases from J, with 17 bases between. Germline CDR1 LNHDA, CDR2 SQIVND (reference sequence). The CDR3 DNA reads as TGTGCCAGTAGAAGGAGCCAGGGGCATAACGAGCAGTACTTC. It translates to CASRRSQGHNEQYF.

The chain recombines TRBV7-6 with TRBJ1-1; possible D gene TRBD1, 5 bases. CDR1 is SGHVS, CDR2 FNYEAQ, per germline. The CDR3 covers 13 residues. V was cut by 6 bases and J by 1 base, with 9 bases left in between. The CDR3 loop is CASSSGKNTEAFF. The CDR3 DNA reads TGTGCCAGCAGTTCAGGGAAGAACACTGAAGCTTTCTTT.

This clone was observed once. V gene TRBV7-2 combines with J gene TRBJ2-1, with a weak D call TRBD1 (6 bases). This CDR3 contains 15 residues. The germline gives CDR1 SGHTA, CDR2 FQGNSA. Trimming took off 5 bases at V and 4 bases at J, with 15 bases between the two ends. CDR3 amino acids: CASSRQEGGYNEQFF. In DNA, the CDR3 is TGTGCCAGCAGCCGTCAGGAAGGGGGTTACAATGAGCAGTTCTTC.

The chain carries TRBV30 and TRBJ2-5; possible D gene TRBD1, 5 bases. V lost 4 bases and J 2 bases, leaving 8 bases between the germline ends. The germline V gene has CDR1 GTSNPN and CDR2 SVGIG (reference sequence). This CDR3 is built from 12 residues. The CDR3 coding sequence is TGTGCCTGGAAGGGGAATCAAGAGACCCAGTACTTC. This sequence encodes CAWKGNQETQYF.

The chain joins TRBV28 to TRBJ2-1; D might be TRBD2 (6 bases). Trimming took 6 bases from V and 6 from J, leaving 21 bases between them. This CDR3 is built from 16 residues. In germline, CDR1 is MDHEN, CDR2 SYDVKM. The CDR3 region is CASRPKGGSGTNEQFF. CDR3 DNA sequence: TGTGCCAGCAGACCTAAGGGCGGTAGCGGAACCAATGAGCAGTTCTTC.

This sequence joins TRBV3-1 (or the pseudogene TRBV3-2) and TRBJ1-1; 8 positions match TRBD1. The CDR3 is 18 amino acids. The germline V gene encodes CDR1 LGHDT and CDR2 YNNKEL (reference sequence). With 4 bases clipped from V and 0 bases from J, the junction kept 13 bases outside the gene matches. CDR3 region: CASSRNPGGPRMNTEAFF. The CDR3 coding sequence is TGTGCCAGCAGCCGAAACCCAGGGGGCCCAAGAATGAACACTGAAGCTTTCTTT.

This clone has only one observation. The CDR3 protein is CASSFPGQMNTEAFF. In DNA, the CDR3 is TGTGCCAGCAGTTTCCCGGGACAAATGAACACTGAAGCTTTCTTT. V gene TRBV28 combines with J gene TRBJ1-1; D possibly corresponds to TRBD1 (6 bases). Germline loops: CDR1 MDHEN, CDR2 SYDVKM. V lost 3 bases and J 0 bases, leaving 11 bases between the germline ends. The CDR3 is 15 amino acids.